The clone carrying this T cell receptor beta chain was seen once. The data belong to a study of CD8 T cells in Susac syndrome. A quantity of 0.5 to 1 ug RNA underwent reverse transcription using random hexamers. One entry per CDR3 protein, called by TCRdb with MiXCR from the immunoSEQ multiplex PCR reads. The sample records some 190,000 distinct CDR3 sequences, roughly 92% being singletons. Trimming cost V 3 bases and J 2 bases; bases outside gene matches: 10. In germline, CDR1 is DFQATT, CDR2 SNEGSKA (reference sequence). CDR3 length: 16 amino acids. Sequenced sample: CD4+ T cells from PBMCs. The chain joins TRBV20-1 to TRBJ2-3; TRBD2 matches 8 bases. The receptor comes from a human donor in good health. CDR3 DNA: TGCAGTGCTAGCCCGTTCGCGGGGGGCTCCACAGATACGCAGTATTTT. Its protein product is CSASPFAGGSTDTQYF.